This T cell receptor (beta chain) appears in the sequencing data of a study of beta chain features in type 1 diabetes. Since all of the isolated RNA was reverse transcribed, expressed TCRB transcripts were what got sequenced. Libraries were prepared by immunoSEQ multiplex PCR; TCRdb keeps only in-frame clonotypes and omits some of them. The sample includes more than 300,000 clones, roughly an eighth of them seen just once. V dropped 5 bases and J dropped 12; count of bases not matched to a gene: 12. The CDR3 totals 15 residues. Germline CDR1 is SGHTA and CDR2 is FQGNSA. The chain links TRBV7-2 to TRBJ2-2; 10 bases agree with TRBD1. Specimen: naive CD4+ T cells from blood. This receptor was taken from a man aged 18-30 years in good health. The CDR3 bases are TGTGCCAGCAGCCCACGTCCCGGGACAGGGGTGAAGCTGTTTTTT. Encoded protein: CASSPRPGTGVKLFF.